This TCR beta chain is drawn from a study of OX40 agonist ivuxolimab in advanced cancers. TCRdb's copy holds only in-frame clones and misses some; the assay was immunoSEQ multiplex PCR. The sample lists about 46,000 clones, about nine tenths seen once, with about an eighth in the top ten. As to this clone: Its antigen is currently unknown.

Germline V gene sequence: CDR1 LGHNA, CDR2 YSLEER. The CDR3 consists of 17 residues. The V end lost 2 bases, the J end lost 0 bases, and 14 bases lay between the germline ends. Overall study results and limits: Expanded clones were, on average, more numerous in CD8+ T cells than in CD4+.

Source: CD4+ or CD8+ T cells sorted from blood, taken in a trial of the OX40 agonist ivuxolimab. The V gene is TRBV4-3, the J gene TRBJ1-5; the D is unclear. The clonotype originates from an adult with an advanced solid tumor such as melanoma, head and neck, liver or kidney cancer. The CDR3 sequence: CASSQSRVPYSNQPQHF. As DNA, the CDR3 is TGCGCCAGCAGCCAATCGAGGGTCCCTTATAGCAATCAGCCCCAGCATTTT.